The rows below give T cell receptor beta chains drawn from one sample of a study of tumor and adjacent non-tumor tissue in lung cancer. TCRdb re-called the multiplex PCR reads with MiXCR, one entry per CDR3 protein. The table includes tens of thousands of distinct CDR3 sequences, 60% detected once. Sequencing input: lung tumor tissue. Every receptor here comes from a man aged 50-59 years with non-small cell lung cancer. Both conserved end residues are part of each CDR3. Fields, in order: J gene, D gene, V gene, clone size, CDR3 DNA, CDR3 protein. D genes are given only for firm matches. The listing skips clone size in some rows; elsewhere it reads once, few, many or a size class.

>TRBJ2-7|NA|TRBV28|once
TGTGCCAGCAGTTTCCGGATCTCCTACGAGCAGTACTTC
CASSFRISYEQYF
>TRBJ2-1|NA|TRBV11-3|few
TGTGCCAGCAGCTTAGAGCAGTCCGGGCTTGTCTTC
CASSLEQSGLVF
>TRBJ2-1|NA|TRBV11-2|NA
TGTGCCAGCAGCAATTCTGGCGGGGGCGGTTATGAACAGTTCTTC
CASSNSGGGGYEQFF
>TRBJ1-5|TRBD1|TRBV5-8|NA
TGTGCCAGCAGCGTATACAGGGACAGTCAGCCCCAGCATTTT
CASSVYRDSQPQHF
>TRBJ2-7|TRBD2|TRBV6-6|many
TGTGCCAGCACCTCGGGACTAGCGGGATTCTACGAGCAGTACTTC
CASTSGLAGFYEQYF
>TRBJ1-1|TRBD1|TRBV30|NA
TGTGCCTGGAGTGACGGACAGGGAAACACTGAAACTTTCTTT
CAWSDGQGNTETFF
>TRBJ2-4|TRBD1|TRBV20-1|NA
TGCGGTGCCAGACAGGGGATCGAAAACATTAAGTACTTC
CGARQGIENIKYF
>TRBJ1-1|TRBD1|TRBV29-1|NA
TGCAGCGCCAGGGGACAGGACACTGACGCTTTCTTT
CSARGQDTDAFF
>TRBJ2-2|TRBD2|TRBV11-2|NA
TGTGCCACCAGCTTAGTGCGGGGGGCAAAAACCGGGGACCTGTTTTTT
CATSLVRGAKTGDLFF
>TRBJ1-5|NA|TRBV6-5|many
TGTGCCAGCAGCCCAAGACAGGGCAATCAGCCCCAGCATTTT
CASSPRQGNQPQHF
>TRBJ2-7|TRBD1|TRBV2|NA
TGTGCCAGCAGTGACTGGACAGGTATCGAGCAGTACTTC
CASSDWTGIEQYF